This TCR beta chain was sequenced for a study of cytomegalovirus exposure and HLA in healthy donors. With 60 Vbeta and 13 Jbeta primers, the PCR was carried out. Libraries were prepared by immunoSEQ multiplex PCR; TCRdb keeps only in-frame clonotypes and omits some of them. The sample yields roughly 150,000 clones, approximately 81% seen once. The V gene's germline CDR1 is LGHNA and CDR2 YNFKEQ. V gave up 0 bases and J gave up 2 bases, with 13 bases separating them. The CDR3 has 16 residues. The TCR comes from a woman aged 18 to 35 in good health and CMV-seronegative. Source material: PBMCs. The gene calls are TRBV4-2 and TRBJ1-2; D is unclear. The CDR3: CASSQDGGVLNYGYTF. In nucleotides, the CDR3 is TGTGCCAGCAGCCAAGATGGCGGGGTTCTAAACTATGGCTACACCTTC.